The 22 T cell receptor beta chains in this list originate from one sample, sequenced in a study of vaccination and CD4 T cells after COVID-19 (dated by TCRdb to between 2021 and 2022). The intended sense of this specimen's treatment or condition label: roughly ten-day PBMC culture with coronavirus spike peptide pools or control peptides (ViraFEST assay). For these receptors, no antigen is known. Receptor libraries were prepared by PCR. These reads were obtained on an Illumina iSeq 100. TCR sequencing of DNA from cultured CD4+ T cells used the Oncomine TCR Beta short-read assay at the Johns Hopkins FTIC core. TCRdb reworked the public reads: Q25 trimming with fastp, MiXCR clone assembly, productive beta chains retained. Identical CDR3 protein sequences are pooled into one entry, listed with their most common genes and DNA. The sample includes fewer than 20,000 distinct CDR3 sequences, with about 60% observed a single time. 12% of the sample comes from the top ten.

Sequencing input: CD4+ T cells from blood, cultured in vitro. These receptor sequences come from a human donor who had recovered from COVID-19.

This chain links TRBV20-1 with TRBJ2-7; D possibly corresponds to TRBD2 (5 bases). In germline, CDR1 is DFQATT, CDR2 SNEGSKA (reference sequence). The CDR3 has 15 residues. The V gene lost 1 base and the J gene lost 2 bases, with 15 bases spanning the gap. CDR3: CSARVSGKSAYEQYF. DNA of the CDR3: TGCAGTGCTAGAGTGTCGGGGAAAAGCGCCTACGAGCAGTACTTC.

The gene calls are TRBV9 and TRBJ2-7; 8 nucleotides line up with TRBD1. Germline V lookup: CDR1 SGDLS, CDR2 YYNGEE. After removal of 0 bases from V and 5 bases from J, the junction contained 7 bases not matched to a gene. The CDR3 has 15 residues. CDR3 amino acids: CASSVGGQGGHEQYF. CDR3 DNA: TGTGCCAGCAGCGTAGGAGGACAGGGTGGCCACGAGCAGTACTTC.

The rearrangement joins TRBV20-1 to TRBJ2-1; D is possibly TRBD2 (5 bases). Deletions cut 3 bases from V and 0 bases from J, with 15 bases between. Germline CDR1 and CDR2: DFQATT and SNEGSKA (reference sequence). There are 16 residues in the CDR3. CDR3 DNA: TGCAGTGCTAGGGAGGATGGCGGAAGCTCCTACAATGAGCAGTTCTTC. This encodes CSAREDGGSSYNEQFF.

This chain's CDR3 is CAISDGGETQYF. For the CDR3, the DNA is TGTGCCATCAGTGACGGGGGAGAGACCCAGTACTTC. The gene calls are TRBV10-3 and TRBJ2-5; maybe TRBD2 (6 bases). Germline V gene lookup returns CDR1 ENHRY and CDR2 SYGVKD. The CDR3 is made up of 12 amino acids. V dropped 3 bases and J dropped 4 bases, with 6 bases sitting between them.

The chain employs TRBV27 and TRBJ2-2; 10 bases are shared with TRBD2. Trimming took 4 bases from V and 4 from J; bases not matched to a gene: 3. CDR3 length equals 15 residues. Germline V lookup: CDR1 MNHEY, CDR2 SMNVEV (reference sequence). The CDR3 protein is CASSSGLAATGELFF. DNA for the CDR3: TGTGCCAGCAGTTCCGGACTAGCGGCCACCGGGGAGCTGTTTTTT.

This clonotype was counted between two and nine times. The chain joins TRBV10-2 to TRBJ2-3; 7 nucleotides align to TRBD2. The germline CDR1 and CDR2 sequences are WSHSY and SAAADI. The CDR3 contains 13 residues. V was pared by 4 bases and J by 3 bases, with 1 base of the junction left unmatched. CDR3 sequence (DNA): TGCGCCAGCAGTGTCGGGAGGACAGATACGCAGTATTTT. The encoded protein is CASSVGRTDTQYF.

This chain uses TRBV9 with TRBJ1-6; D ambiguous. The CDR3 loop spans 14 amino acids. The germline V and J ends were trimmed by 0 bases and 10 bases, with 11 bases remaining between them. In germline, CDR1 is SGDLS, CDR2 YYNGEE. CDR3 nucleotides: TGTGCCAGCAGCGTAGCCGGCACCCCATCACCCCTCCACTTT. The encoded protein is CASSVAGTPSPLHF.

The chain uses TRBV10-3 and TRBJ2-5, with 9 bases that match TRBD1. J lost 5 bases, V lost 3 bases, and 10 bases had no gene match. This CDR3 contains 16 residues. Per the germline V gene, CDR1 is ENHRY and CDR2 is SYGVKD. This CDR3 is CAISDQGTGTRETQYF. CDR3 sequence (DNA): TGTGCCATCAGTGATCAGGGGACAGGGACCAGGGAGACCCAGTACTTC.

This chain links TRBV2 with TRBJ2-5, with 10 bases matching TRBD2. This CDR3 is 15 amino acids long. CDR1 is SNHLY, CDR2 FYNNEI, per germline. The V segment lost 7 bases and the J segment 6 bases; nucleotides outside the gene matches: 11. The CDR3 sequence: CASKPPSGGGKTQYF. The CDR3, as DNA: TGTGCCAGCAAACCGCCTAGCGGGGGAGGAAAGACCCAGTACTTC. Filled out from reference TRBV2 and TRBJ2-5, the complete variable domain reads EPEVTQTPSHQVTQMGQEVILRCVPISNHLYFYWYRQILGQKVEFLVSFYNNEISEKSEIFDDQFSVERPDGSNFTLKIRSTKLEDSAMYFCASKPPSGGGKTQYFGPGTRLLVL.

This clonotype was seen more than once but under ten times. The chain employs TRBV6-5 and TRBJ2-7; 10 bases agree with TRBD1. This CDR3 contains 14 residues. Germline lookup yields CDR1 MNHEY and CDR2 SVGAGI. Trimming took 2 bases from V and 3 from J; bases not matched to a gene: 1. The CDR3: CASSYDRGLYEQYF. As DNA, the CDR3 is TGTGCCAGCAGTTACGACAGGGGGCTCTACGAGCAGTACTTC.

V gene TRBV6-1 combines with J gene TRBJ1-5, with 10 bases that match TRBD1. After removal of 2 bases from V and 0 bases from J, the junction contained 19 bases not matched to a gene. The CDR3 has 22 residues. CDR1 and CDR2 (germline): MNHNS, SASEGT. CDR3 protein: CASSETPLLGGTGVYSNQPQHF. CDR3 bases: TGTGCCAGCAGTGAAACACCTCTACTTGGGGGGACAGGGGTCTATAGCAATCAGCCCCAGCATTTT.

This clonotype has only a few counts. The CDR3 DNA reads as TGCAGTGCAAGGGGGTCGGACGGCTACACCTTC. This translates into CSARGSDGYTF. The chain links TRBV20-1 to TRBJ1-2, with a possible D match to TRBD1 (6 bases). From germline, CDR1 is DFQATT and CDR2 SNEGSKA (reference sequence). The CDR3 totals 11 residues. V was clipped by 6 bases and J by 8 bases, with 13 bases between them.

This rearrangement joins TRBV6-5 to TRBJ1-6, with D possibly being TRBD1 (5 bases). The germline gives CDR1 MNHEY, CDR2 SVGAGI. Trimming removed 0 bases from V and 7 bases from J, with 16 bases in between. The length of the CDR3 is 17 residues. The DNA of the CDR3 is TGTGCCAGCAGTTACTCGAGCCAGGGTGGGAACAATTCACCCCTCCACTTT. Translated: CASSYSSQGGNNSPLHF.

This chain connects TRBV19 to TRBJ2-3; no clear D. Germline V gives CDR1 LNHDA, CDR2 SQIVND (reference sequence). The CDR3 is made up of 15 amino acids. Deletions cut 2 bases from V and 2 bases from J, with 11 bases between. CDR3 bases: TGTGCCAGTAGTATAACGGCCCGCCTCACAGATACGCAGTATTTT. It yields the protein CASSITARLTDTQYF.

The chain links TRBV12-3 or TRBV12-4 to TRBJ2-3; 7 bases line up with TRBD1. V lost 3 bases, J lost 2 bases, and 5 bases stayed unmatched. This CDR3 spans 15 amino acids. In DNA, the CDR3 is TGTGCCAGCAGTTTCGGAACAGGGGTCACAGATACGCAGTATTTT. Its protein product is CASSFGTGVTDTQYF.

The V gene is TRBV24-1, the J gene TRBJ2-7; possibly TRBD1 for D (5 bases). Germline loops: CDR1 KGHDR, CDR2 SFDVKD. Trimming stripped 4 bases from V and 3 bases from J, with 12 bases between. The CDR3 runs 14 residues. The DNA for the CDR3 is TGTGCCACCAGTGACCCCCGACAGAGCTACGAGCAGTACTTC. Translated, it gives CATSDPRQSYEQYF.

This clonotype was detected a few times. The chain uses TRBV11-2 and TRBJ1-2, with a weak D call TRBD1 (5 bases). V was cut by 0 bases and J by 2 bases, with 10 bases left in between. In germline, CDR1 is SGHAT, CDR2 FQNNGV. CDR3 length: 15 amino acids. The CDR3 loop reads CASSLDRGENYGYTF. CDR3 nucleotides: TGTGCCAGCAGCTTAGACCGGGGGGAGAACTATGGCTACACCTTC.

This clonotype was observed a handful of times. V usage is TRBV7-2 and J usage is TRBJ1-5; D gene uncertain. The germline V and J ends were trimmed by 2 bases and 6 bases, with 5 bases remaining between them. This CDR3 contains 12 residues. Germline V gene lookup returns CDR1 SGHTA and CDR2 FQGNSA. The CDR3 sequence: CASSLTSQPQHF. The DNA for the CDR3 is TGTGCCAGCAGCTTAACCTCTCAGCCCCAGCATTTT.

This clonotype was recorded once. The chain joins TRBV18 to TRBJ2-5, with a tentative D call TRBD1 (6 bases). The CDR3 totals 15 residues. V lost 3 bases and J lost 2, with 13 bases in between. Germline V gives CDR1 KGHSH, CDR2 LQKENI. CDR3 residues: CASSPGAGRQETQYF. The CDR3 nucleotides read TGTGCCAGCTCACCGGGGGCCGGTAGGCAAGAGACCCAGTACTTC.

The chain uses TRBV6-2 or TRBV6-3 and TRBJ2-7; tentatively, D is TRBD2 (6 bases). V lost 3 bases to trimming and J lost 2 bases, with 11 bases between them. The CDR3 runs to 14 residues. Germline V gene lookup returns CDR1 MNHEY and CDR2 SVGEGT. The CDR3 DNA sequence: TGTGCCAGCAGTTATGGCGGACTAACCTACGAGCAGTACTTC. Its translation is CASSYGGLTYEQYF.

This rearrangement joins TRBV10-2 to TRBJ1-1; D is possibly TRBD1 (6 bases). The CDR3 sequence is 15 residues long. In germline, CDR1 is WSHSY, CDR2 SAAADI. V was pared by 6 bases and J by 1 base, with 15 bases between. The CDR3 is CASRDVRGANTEAFF. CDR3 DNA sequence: TGCGCCAGCAGAGATGTCAGGGGAGCGAACACTGAAGCTTTCTTT.

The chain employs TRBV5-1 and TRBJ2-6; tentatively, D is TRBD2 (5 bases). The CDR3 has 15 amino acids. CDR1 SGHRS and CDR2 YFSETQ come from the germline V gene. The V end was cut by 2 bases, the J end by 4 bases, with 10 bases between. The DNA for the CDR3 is TGCGCCAGCAGCTTTCGGGAATCCGGGGCCAACGTCCTGACTTTC. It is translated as CASSFRESGANVLTF.